Listed below are T cell receptor beta chains from one sample, sequenced in a study of identical twins. MiXCR, run by TCRdb on the 5' RACE reads, gives a single entry per CDR3 protein. The data show 200,000 to 300,000 distinct CDR3 sequences, about 7.5% seen once. This sample also belongs to another study, concerning yellow fever vaccine responses in identical twins.

Sequencing was carried out using CD8+ T cells sorted from blood. The receptors here all came from a woman under 30 in good health. The conserved cysteine and the conserved F or W are not part of the CDR3 here.

cdr3_aa j_call v_call
ASSPAGTSGSYEQY TRBJ2-7 TRBV12-3/TRBV12-4
ASSGVFPNTGELF TRBJ2-2 TRBV7-9
ASSFLPLTSGAYQPQH TRBJ1-5 TRBV28
ASSRSDRGNTEAF TRBJ1-1 TRBV9
ASSYSRRGGTDTQY TRBJ2-3 TRBV6-2/TRBV6-3
ASSDQGSYTEAF TRBJ1-1 TRBV25-1
ASSSGRDRVRSYYT TRBJ1-2 TRBV7-8
ASSPRSSSYNSPLH TRBJ1-6 TRBV4-1
SASFGTSGSYEQF TRBJ2-1 TRBV20-1
ASSLWLGSPYGYT TRBJ1-2 TRBV28
SARDLRAHYNEQF TRBJ2-1 TRBV20-1
ASSLDAGLNPYEQY TRBJ2-7 TRBV5-1
ASQGGEYGYT TRBJ1-2 TRBV7-9
ASSPRGSTDTQY TRBJ2-3 TRBV13
ASSHSGTSDNEQF TRBJ2-1 TRBV7-9
ASSYYGQGDLY TRBJ2-5 TRBV6-6
ASSRPISFPQH TRBJ1-5 TRBV6-9
ATIGPYYEQY TRBJ2-7 TRBV27
ASSFLPIGSGTLNGELF TRBJ2-2 TRBV5-1
ASSLSGTAYYGYT TRBJ1-2 TRBV27
ASGLTSGITYEQY TRBJ2-7 TRBV12-5
ASGLATADTQY TRBJ2-3 TRBV12-5
ASSVIQGLVNEQF TRBJ2-1 TRBV6-2/TRBV6-3
ASSPPVYPETQY TRBJ2-5 TRBV18
ASSPTGTNFEQY TRBJ2-7 TRBV9
ASSYSKNLYEQY TRBJ2-7 TRBV6-5
ATSRVLAGGLDEQF TRBJ2-1 TRBV15
ASSPNREFAEAF TRBJ1-1 TRBV28
ASKGGQETQY TRBJ2-5 TRBV2
ASTVGGGSYNEQF TRBJ2-1 TRBV12-3/TRBV12-4
ASSPGTSGVGDLWF TRBJ2-1 TRBV27
ASGPSGLDTQY TRBJ2-3 TRBV12-5
ASSYSTLGGTDTQY TRBJ2-3 TRBV6-6
ASSSSYAGGLYGYT TRBJ1-2 TRBV7-9
AISESGLGRGYEQY TRBJ2-7 TRBV10-3
ASRLTSGTAYNEQF TRBJ2-1 TRBV7-9
ASSPGGNTQY TRBJ2-3 TRBV4-1
ASSRAARTGELF TRBJ2-2 TRBV12-3/TRBV12-4
ASSRGYEQY TRBJ2-7 TRBV4-2
ASSSRSGSYNEQF TRBJ2-1 TRBV7-8
ASSEASGANEQF TRBJ2-1 TRBV6-1
ASSLGGGLAHEQF TRBJ2-1 TRBV5-1
ASSFVFGETQY TRBJ2-5 TRBV7-7
ASSQVDQETQY TRBJ2-5 TRBV3-1
ASSEGYEQF TRBJ2-1 TRBV2
ASSSPRDRVHTGELF TRBJ2-2 TRBV7-2
ASSLGAGDEQY TRBJ2-7 TRBV7-8
ASSYSTAAYEQY TRBJ2-7 TRBV6-5